The sequence of this TCR beta chain was determined in a study of T cells in Graves' hyperthyroidism and ophthalmopathy. Amplification of TCR beta CDR3 regions used RNA as the template. The HTBI set primed first-round TCR CDR3 RT-PCR. TCRdb re-derived calls from the multiplex PCR reads in MiXCR, one entry per CDR3 protein. The repertoire holds over 250,000 distinct CDR3 sequences, 25% to 30% seen once, with about 30% in the top ten. Germline V gene sequence: CDR1 MGHDK, CDR2 SYGVNS. The CDR3 consists of 13 residues. Trimming removed 3 bases from V and 1 base from J, with 4 bases in between. Patients aged 18 to 65 had newly diagnosed hyperthyroidism of under 2 months' duration. On the basis of clinical symptoms, serum thyroxine and TRAb, thyroid ultrasound and orbital computed tomography, diagnoses were made. This clonotype appeared many times.

The receptor was isolated from a man aged 35 to 55 with Graves' hyperthyroidism that later progressed to Graves' ophthalmopathy. Input material: blood. The rearrangement joins TRBV25-1 to TRBJ1-5, with no clear D. CDR3 sequence reads: CASSDLSNQPQHF. For the CDR3, the DNA is TGTGCCAGCAGTGACCTCAGCAATCAGCCCCAGCATTTT.